These 2 T cell receptor beta chains were sequenced from one sample in a study of PD-1 blockade in mismatch repair-deficient tumors (dated by TCRdb to 2016 to 2017). The intended sense of this specimen's time point label: identical roughly 10-day culture without peptide (control). These TCRs' antigens remain unknown. The method behind the library was the immunoSEQ multiplex PCR assay. In TCRdb, the immuneACCESS table is reduced to in-frame sequences with V and J assigned. These tables do not hold every clone; where another copy was compared, an unresolved V gene accounts for under half, and the others remain unexplained. Here the sample has about 14,000 clones; over 75% occur a single time. More than 9.5% of the sample is in the top ten clones. The specimen comprised cells cultured in vitro, sampled from a patient treated with pembrolizumab. The source of these receptors is an adult with mismatch repair-deficient cancer.

The genes are TRBV7-9 and TRBJ1-3, with D maybe TRBD1 (5 bases). Germline CDR1 reads SEHNR; CDR2 reads FQNEAQ (reference sequence). Trimming shortened V by 4 bases and J by 0 bases, and 10 bases separated the two germline ends. The CDR3 has 15 amino acids. The CDR3 DNA is TGTGCCAGCAGCTCACAGGTTCGCTCTGGAAACACCATATATTTT. Translation gives CASSSQVRSGNTIYF.

The V call is TRBV28, the J call TRBJ1-5; TRBD1 matches 9 bases. Germline assignment: CDR1 MDHEN and CDR2 SYDVKM. The V gene end was trimmed by 7 bases and the J gene end by 1 base; junction bases not matched to a gene: 8. The CDR3 runs 16 residues. Here the CDR3 DNA reads TGTGCCAGCATCCAAACAGGGGGCTCAAGCAATCAGCCCCAGCATTTT. Encoded protein: CASIQTGGSSNQPQHF.